Below, 23 T cell receptor beta chains from the same sample are listed, as sequenced in a study of tumor and adjacent non-tumor tissue in lung cancer (dated by TCRdb to about 2018). RNA was isolated from bulk unsorted tissue, and RNA quality was assessed with a NanoDrop ND-1000 and an Agilent 2100. For the normal lung samples, distant non-tumor tissue was collected more than 3 cm away from the tumor edge. The library was prepared using multiplex PCR. Sequencing used an Illumina HiSeq 2500. TCRbeta libraries were constructed through three rounds of nested PCR with primers (Table S4) according to protocols adapted from ARM-PCR. Starting from the raw public reads, TCRdb applied fastp trimming at Q25, assembled clones with MiXCR and retained in-frame beta chains. Rows matching on CDR3 protein sequence are summarized as one entry with the most common DNA and genes. This sample holds 40,000 to 45,000 distinct CDR3 sequences; approximately 60% were observed only once. The ten largest clones represent 15% to 20% of the sample.

Sequenced input: distant non-tumor lung tissue. The receptors were sampled from a woman in her thirties or forties with non-small cell lung cancer.

A word on this clonotype: A much larger clone differs by one base, so this may be a read error. V usage is TRBV14 and J usage is TRBJ2-5, with D possibly being TRBD1 (5 bases). Germline V gene sequence: CDR1 SGHDN, CDR2 FVKESK. This CDR3 is 14 amino acids long. Written as DNA, the CDR3 is TGTGCCGGCAGCCAAGGGGCTTTTCCAGAGACCCAGTACTTC. This translates into CAGSQGAFPETQYF.

The chain joins TRBV6-5 to TRBJ1-5; the D gene is possibly TRBD1 (5 bases). The CDR3 covers 16 residues. CDR1 is MNHEY and CDR2 is SVGAGI in the germline V gene. The DNA of the CDR3 is TGTACTAGCAGCCCAACCCGGGGACCCCTCAATCAGCCCCAGCATTTT. This codes for CTSSPTRGPLNQPQHF.

The chain recombines TRBV9 with TRBJ2-4; D may be TRBD2 (5 bases). The CDR3 totals 13 residues. The germline V gene has CDR1 SGDLS and CDR2 YYNGEE. Here the CDR3 reads CSSSVDEGNIQYF. In nucleotides, the CDR3 is TGTAGCAGCAGCGTAGATGAGGGAAACATTCAGTACTTC.

Note on this clonotype: A read error is possible here, since a much larger clone lies one base away. The J gene is TRBJ1-1, the V gene TRBV30; no clear D gene. The ends were cut back, 5 bases at V and 1 base at J, with 26 bases in the middle. CDR1 is GTSNPN and CDR2 is SVGIG in the germline V gene (reference sequence). The CDR3 length is 18 residues. The CDR3 DNA follows: TGTGCCTGGCCTAGATCCCCGACACGTAGGCCGGGGAACACTGAAGCTTTCTTT. As protein: CAWPRSPTRRPGNTEAFF.

As concerns this clonotype: A much bigger clone sits one base away, suggesting this may be a read error. The chain has TRBV7-9 and TRBJ2-1; 11 bases match TRBD2. Per germline, CDR1 SEHNR and CDR2 FQNEAQ (reference sequence). The CDR3 is 15 residues long. With V trimmed by 5 bases and J by 7 bases, 7 bases remained unmatched. CDR3 sequence: CASSRTSGGINEQFF. CDR3 nucleotide sequence: TGTGCCAGCAGCCGTACTAGCGGGGGAATTAATGAGCAGTTCTTC.

This clonotype was counted at least ten times. This chain connects TRBV4-1 to TRBJ2-5; D is undetermined. Germline V gene lookup returns CDR1 MGHRA and CDR2 YSYEKL. Deletions cut 0 bases from V and 5 bases from J, with 10 bases between. The CDR3 is 14 amino acids. The DNA of the CDR3 is TGCGCCAGCAGCCAAGATCCTTGCGGTGAGACCCAGTACTTC. It specifies CASSQDPCGETQYF.

This clonotype was observed a few times. This is likely a read error, given that the CDR3 carries no conserved phenylalanine or tryptophan at its end. J is TRBJ1-1 and V is TRBV29-1; tentative D call: TRBD1 (6 bases). CDR1 and CDR2 from the germline V gene are SQVTM and ANQGSEA. The CDR3 contains 16 residues. The CDR3 is CRVDRGWGGPNTEAFL. In DNA, the CDR3 is TGCAGAGTTGATAGGGGGTGGGGGGGGCCGAACACTGAAGCTTTCCTT.

This rearrangement joins TRBV11-2 to TRBJ2-6; D not resolved. Germline CDR1 SGHAT, CDR2 FQNNGV. The CDR3 runs to 16 residues. V was trimmed by 9 bases and J by 0 bases, leaving 15 bases between them. CDR3: CASGWSDPSGANVLTF. The DNA of the CDR3 is TGTGCCAGTGGCTGGTCAGACCCCTCTGGGGCCAACGTCCTGACTTTC.

This clonotype turned up a few times. A read error may produce the germline difference seen at one junction end. The chain is built from TRBV11-3 and TRBJ2-1; D remains unclear. This CDR3 comprises 16 residues. CDR1 is SGHNT, CDR2 YENEEA, per germline. CDR3 coding DNA: TGTGCCAGCAGCCCACGACCTAGGAGCTCCTACAATGAACAGCTCTTC. Its translation: CASSPRPRSSYNEQLF.

Note on this clonotype: Germline and junction disagree at one end, which may indicate a read error. V and J are TRBV6-5 and TRBJ1-4; a weak D match, TRBD1 (5 bases). The CDR3 is made up of 14 amino acids. Germline V lookup: CDR1 MNHEY, CDR2 SVGAGI. The CDR3 spells CASSHSLGQEKLFF. The CDR3 nucleotides are TGTGCCAGCAGTCACTCGTTGGGGCAGGAAAAACTGTTTTTT.

This clonotype was seen repeatedly, ten times or more. The chain joins TRBV28 to TRBJ1-2, with 7 bases identical to TRBD1. Losses at the gene ends were 6 bases for V and 7 bases for J; bases not matched to a gene: 5. Looked up from germline, CDR1 is MDHEN and CDR2 is SYDVKM. CDR3 length equals 12 residues. In DNA form, the CDR3 reads TGTGCCAGCAGGCGACAGGGCGGTGGCTACACCTTC. It yields the protein CASRRQGGGYTF.

This clonotype was recorded at least ten times. The J gene is TRBJ1-2, the V gene TRBV5-1, with D possibly TRBD1 on 6 matching bases. Germline V lookup: CDR1 SGHRS, CDR2 YFSETQ. Trimming stripped 0 bases from V and 0 bases from J, with 9 bases between. The CDR3 loop spans 15 amino acids. CDR3 sequence (DNA): TGCGCCAGCAGCTTGGCCTCAGGGGCTAACTATGGCTACACCTTC. Protein product: CASSLASGANYGYTF. The full variable domain, in which reference TRBV5-1 and TRBJ1-2 provide the parts outside the CDR3, is KAGVTQTPRYLIKTRGQQVTLSCSPISGHRSVSWYQQTPGQGLQFLFEYFSETQRNKGNFPGRFSGRQFSNSRSEMNVSTLELGDSALYLCASSLASGANYGYTFGSGTRLTVV.

This clonotype occurred many times. The J gene is TRBJ1-1, the V gene TRBV30; no definite D call. From germline, CDR1 is GTSNPN and CDR2 SVGIG (reference sequence). This CDR3 contains 18 residues. V lost 5 bases to trimming and J lost 1 base, with 26 bases between them. The CDR3 nucleotides read TGTGCCTGGCTTAGATCCCCGACACGTAGGCCGGGGAACACTGAAGCTTTCTTT. Translation: CAWLRSPTRRPGNTEAFF.

The chain is built from TRBV6-5 and TRBJ1-5; D unclear. The germline gives CDR1 MNHEY, CDR2 SVGAGI. Trimming cost V 4 bases and J 9 bases, with 13 bases left between them. The CDR3 is 13 amino acids. CDR3 sequence (DNA): TGTGCCAGCAGTTTTTCCCCAGATCGGCCCCAGCATTTT. It specifies CASSFSPDRPQHF.

The V call is TRBV4-2, the J call TRBJ2-3, with D possibly being TRBD1 (6 bases). Germline-derived CDR1 and CDR2 are LGHNA and YNFKEQ. V shed 1 base and J shed 2 bases, with 16 bases lying between them. The CDR3 spans 17 residues. CDR3 sequence (DNA): TGTGCCAGCAGCCAAGGTATGGTGGGGGCACTCACAGATACGCAGTATTTT. Amino acid sequence: CASSQGMVGALTDTQYF.

Turning to this clonotype: The junction shows a germline mismatch at one end, possibly a read error. The chain recombines TRBV28 with TRBJ2-6, with D perhaps given as TRBD1 or TRBD2 (5 bases each). Germline CDR1 MDHEN, CDR2 SYDVKM. The CDR3 is 13 amino acids. The CDR3 nucleotides are TGTGCCACCACCCAGTCTGGGGGCAACGTCCTGACTTTC. Translating it yields CATTQSGGNVLTF.

This sequence joins TRBV29-1 and TRBJ2-1; D perhaps matches TRBD2 (7 bases). Germline CDR1 and CDR2: SQVTM and ANQGSEA. The CDR3 consists of 15 residues. The ends were cut back, 8 bases at V and 9 bases at J, with 26 bases in the middle. Here the CDR3 DNA reads TGCAGCCTTGGACTAGTGGGGGGCCCCCGAGGTGAGCAGTTCTTC. It yields the protein CSLGLVGGPRGEQFF.

Notes on this clonotype: A junction boundary mismatches the germline segment, possibly from a read error. J is TRBJ1-3 and V is TRBV11-2; D not resolved. Germline V lookup: CDR1 SGHAT, CDR2 FQNNGV. This CDR3 is built from 12 residues. The CDR3 region is CTSSLELNTIYF. The CDR3 DNA reads as TGTACCAGCAGCTTAGAACTGAACACCATATATTTC.

V usage is TRBV5-1 and J usage is TRBJ1-3; D is unresolved. The CDR3 contains 15 residues. Deletions cut 0 bases from V and 0 bases from J, with 7 bases between. Germline V gene data show CDR1 as SGHRS and CDR2 as YFSETQ. Here the CDR3 DNA reads TGCGCCAGCAGCTTGGACAGCTTCTCTGGAAACACCATATATTTT. Its protein is CASSLDSFSGNTIYF.

Note on this clonotype: The conserved phenylalanine or tryptophan is not found at the CDR3 terminus, so this likely reflects a read error. The chain carries TRBV11-2 and TRBJ2-7, with D possibly being TRBD1 (6 bases). CDR1 is SGHAT and CDR2 is FQNNGV in the germline V gene. The CDR3 has 15 residues. CDR3 residues: CVSSLELQGSHDQYS. Here the CDR3 DNA reads TGTGTCAGCAGCTTAGAATTACAGGGTTCTCACGACCAGTACTCC.

This clonotype was counted many times. The V and J genes are TRBV6-2 or TRBV6-3 and TRBJ2-1, with D uncertain. Trimming removed 6 bases from V and 7 bases from J, with 7 bases in between. Germline CDR1 and CDR2: MNHEY and SVGEGT. This CDR3 is built from 11 residues. The CDR3 sequence: CASSPLNEQFF. The CDR3 DNA sequence: TGTGCCAGCAGCCCTTTGAATGAGCAGTTCTTC.

About this clonotype itself: With a much larger clone just one base away, this may be a read error. The chain joins TRBV20-1 to TRBJ2-5; tentatively, D is TRBD2 (6 bases). CDR1 and CDR2 (germline): DFQATT, SNEGSKA (reference sequence). The CDR3 has 12 amino acids. CDR3 DNA sequence: TGCGCCACAAACAAGGGAGGCGAGACCCAGTACTTC. Protein sequence: CATNKGGETQYF.

In DNA form, the CDR3 reads TGTGCCAGCAGCTCTGAGCTAGCGGGAGTATTCGATGAGCAGTTCTTC. Protein sequence: CASSSELAGVFDEQFF. J is TRBJ2-1 and V is TRBV7-8; 10 bases match TRBD2. Per germline, CDR1 SGHVS and CDR2 FQNEAQ. The trim removed 4 bases at V and 8 bases at J, leaving 11 bases unmatched. The CDR3 totals 16 residues. Filled out from reference TRBV7-8 and TRBJ2-1, the complete variable domain reads GAGVSQSPRYKVAKRGQDVALRCDPISGHVSLFWYQQALGQGPEFLTYFQNEAQLDKSGLPSDRFFAERPEGSVSTLKIQRTQQEDSAVYLCASSSELAGVFDEQFFGPGTRLTVL.